The 21 T cell receptor beta chains below come from one sample, sequenced in a study of glioma-infiltrating T cells. TCR alpha and beta CDR3 regions were amplified from RNA using iRepertoire nested multiplex PCR. TCRdb fed the multiplex PCR reads into MiXCR, producing one record per CDR3 protein. The profile shows about 410,000 distinct CDR3 sequences, roughly two fifths of them singletons. What was sequenced was glioma tissue, nonneoplastic brain tissue, or PBMCs (not recorded which). These receptors were collected from a human donor with low-grade glioma or glioblastoma, undergoing nonglioma brain surgery, or in good health (not recorded which).

The sample holds a few counts of this clonotype. This chain links TRBV6-2 or TRBV6-3 with TRBJ1-5, with 7 bases lining up with TRBD1. The CDR3 length is 18 residues. Germline V gene lookup returns CDR1 MNHEY and CDR2 SVGEGT. With 6 bases clipped from V and 0 bases from J, the junction kept 14 bases outside the gene matches. The CDR3 DNA reads TGTGCCAGCAGCGCGAACAGGGGCCCTGCTTATAGCAATCAGCCCCAGCATTTT. Amino acids: CASSANRGPAYSNQPQHF.

V usage is TRBV2 and J usage is TRBJ1-2; tentatively, D is TRBD1 (5 bases). Trimming pared 6 bases from V and 6 bases from J, leaving 14 bases between. In germline, CDR1 is SNHLY, CDR2 FYNNEI. This CDR3 comprises 13 residues. This CDR3 reads CASRTGLGHGYTF. DNA of the CDR3: TGTGCCAGCAGGACGGGACTTGGGCATGGCTACACCTTC.

The genes are TRBV18 and TRBJ1-1, with D hard to call. Germline V CDR1 and CDR2: KGHSH, LQKENI. The CDR3 sequence is 16 residues long. V lost 3 bases and J lost 1, with 15 bases in between. CDR3 nucleotides: TGTGCCAGCTCACCCTACACCCAGGAGACGAACACTGAAGCTTTCTTT. This codes for CASSPYTQETNTEAFF.

This clonotype was recorded many times. The genes are TRBV6-1 and TRBJ2-7; D call uncertain. Germline CDR1 MNHNS, CDR2 SASEGT. The CDR3 covers 13 residues. Trimming took 0 bases from V and 2 from J, leaving 5 bases between them. The CDR3, as DNA: TGTGCCAGCAGTGAAGCCCTCCCCTACGAGCAGTACTTC. It is translated as CASSEALPYEQYF.

This chain connects TRBV18 to TRBJ1-4; D gene unclear. CDR1 is KGHSH and CDR2 is LQKENI in the germline V gene. CDR3 length equals 13 residues. V lost 2 bases, J lost 8 bases, and 9 bases lay in between. CDR3 sequence: CASSPNGREKLFF. DNA for the CDR3: TGTGCCAGCTCACCAAATGGGCGAGAAAAACTGTTTTTT. The entire variable domain, with the rest obtained from reference TRBV18 and TRBJ1-4, is as follows: NAGVMQNPRHLVRRRGQEARLRCSPMKGHSHVYWYRQLPEEGLKFMVYLQKENIIDESGMPKERFSAEFPKEGPSILRIQQVVRGDSAAYFCASSPNGREKLFFGSGTQLSVL.

The chain has TRBV6-2 or TRBV6-3 and TRBJ2-7; TRBD2 matches at 7 bases. The V and J ends lost 6 bases and 3 bases, in that order; junction bases with no gene match: 5. The CDR3 has 13 residues. From germline, CDR1 is MNHEY and CDR2 SVGEGT. CDR3 sequence reads: CASSFRDYYEQYF. The CDR3 DNA follows: TGTGCCAGCAGCTTCCGGGACTACTACGAGCAGTACTTC.

This clonotype turned up a few times. The chain has TRBV28 and TRBJ2-3; weak D call: TRBD1 (5 bases). CDR1 and CDR2 (germline): MDHEN, SYDVKM. Trimming removed 4 bases at V and 8 bases at J, with 10 bases between. The CDR3 contains 12 residues. The CDR3 loop reads CASSSTVGTQYF. For the CDR3, the DNA is TGTGCCAGCAGTTCGACAGTCGGTACGCAGTATTTT.

Regarding this clonotype: A single base separates this from a much larger clone, so it may be a read error. The rearrangement joins TRBV6-2 or TRBV6-3 to TRBJ2-1; TRBD2 agrees at 7 bases. CDR3 length equals 17 residues. The germline V gene has CDR1 MNHEY and CDR2 SVGEGT. The junction had 13 bases not matched to a gene; V was cut back by 5 bases and J by 3 bases. As DNA, the CDR3 is TGTGCCAGCAGTCAATTGGCACTAGCGTCTAACTACAATGAGCAGTTCTTC. Its protein is CASSQLALASNYNEQFF.

The chain carries TRBV7-9 and TRBJ2-7; possible D gene TRBD2, 5 bases. V dropped 6 bases and J dropped 5 bases, with 11 bases sitting between them. The germline gives CDR1 SEHNR, CDR2 FQNEAQ (reference sequence). The CDR3 runs 12 residues. CDR3 nucleotide sequence: TGTGCCAGCAGACGTGAGGGTGACGAGCAGTACTTC. It encodes CASRREGDEQYF.

This clonotype has only a few counts. J is TRBJ1-5 and V is TRBV6-1, with TRBD1 as a possible D gene (5 bases). CDR1 is MNHNS, CDR2 SASEGT, per germline. The CDR3 runs to 14 residues. Trimming removed 5 bases from V and 5 bases from J, with 13 bases in between. CDR3 in amino acids: CASSLGARDQPQHF. The CDR3 DNA sequence: TGTGCCAGCAGTCTCGGGGCACGAGATCAGCCCCAGCATTTT.

The V call is TRBV5-4, the J call TRBJ2-3; D perhaps matches TRBD1 (6 bases). The CDR3 contains 16 residues. Germline-derived CDR1 and CDR2 are SGHNT and YYREEE (reference sequence). Trimming shortened V by 3 bases and J by 1 base, and 15 bases separated the two germline ends. CDR3 in DNA: TGTGCCAGCAGCTATTTGACAGGAAAGGGCACAGATACGCAGTATTTT. This encodes CASSYLTGKGTDTQYF.

This clonotype has a count of ten or more. The rearrangement uses TRBV20-1 and TRBJ2-1; a possible D gene is TRBD2 (5 bases). Trimming removed 0 bases at V and 8 bases at J, with 11 bases between. The CDR3 has 13 amino acids. Germline V gene sequence: CDR1 DFQATT, CDR2 SNEGSKA (reference sequence). CDR3 sequence reads: CSARDVVGDEQFF. Written as DNA, the CDR3 is TGCAGTGCTAGAGATGTTGTCGGGGATGAGCAGTTCTTC.

Regarding this clonotype: The junction departs from the called germline gene at one end, perhaps through a read error. This chain connects TRBV4-1 to TRBJ2-7; TRBD1 might be the D (5 bases). The CDR3 loop spans 17 amino acids. The germline V gene has CDR1 MGHRA and CDR2 YSYEKL. The CDR3 coding sequence is TGCGCCAGCAGCCAAGATTGGCAGGGCGAAATCTCCTACAAGCAGTACTTC. Translating gives CASSQDWQGEISYKQYF.

The chain links TRBV7-2 to TRBJ1-5; a possible D gene is TRBD1 (5 bases). Germline-derived CDR1 and CDR2 are SGHTA and FQGNSA. This CDR3 is built from 14 residues. Trimming took 7 bases from V and 5 from J, leaving 15 bases between them. The CDR3 region has the DNA TGTGCCAGCACCATGGGGACTGGGGATCAGCCCCAGCATTTT. This encodes CASTMGTGDQPQHF.

Note on this clonotype: A much more abundant neighbour one base away suggests this may be a read error. Because it lacks the conserved phenylalanine or tryptophan at the end, this CDR3 is likely a read error. The chain combines TRBV20-1 with TRBJ2-1; possibly TRBD1 for D (6 bases). There are 14 residues in the CDR3. Germline CDR1 is DFQATT and CDR2 is SNEGSKA (reference sequence). V was clipped by 8 bases and J by 5 bases, with 19 bases between them. The CDR3 DNA reads TGCAGTATCGGAGGACAGCTAAACGACAATGAGCAGTTCCTC. This gives the protein CSIGGQLNDNEQFL.

This clonotype has ten or more counts. The chain is built from TRBV25-1 and TRBJ2-1; 10 bases are a match to TRBD2. V was pared by 7 bases and J by 3 bases, with 6 bases of the junction left unmatched. This CDR3 has 15 amino acids. Per the germline V gene, CDR1 is MGHDK and CDR2 is SYGVNS. This CDR3 reads CASTLAGGRYNEQFF. For the CDR3, the DNA is TGTGCCAGCACTTTAGCGGGAGGCCGCTACAATGAGCAGTTCTTC.

Notes on this clonotype: This CDR3 is missing its conserved last phenylalanine or tryptophan, likely due to a read error. This chain connects TRBV20-1 to TRBJ2-4; 7 positions agree with TRBD2. CDR3 length: 13 amino acids. J lost 5 bases, V lost 4 bases, and 5 bases had no gene match. The germline CDR1 and CDR2 sequences are DFQATT and SNEGSKA (reference sequence). The CDR3 is CSAKRDGENIQYL. The CDR3 coding sequence is TGCAGTGCTAAGCGGGACGGGGAAAACATTCAGTACTTA.

The chain joins TRBV20-1 to TRBJ2-1, with 14 bases matching TRBD2. Losses at the gene ends were 6 bases for V and 10 bases for J; bases not matched to a gene: 8. The CDR3 has 14 residues. CDR1 is DFQATT, CDR2 SNEGSKA, per germline (reference sequence). CDR3 nucleotides: TGCAGTGCGGGTCCGGGACTAGCGGGAGAGGAGCAGTTCTTC. Protein product: CSAGPGLAGEEQFF.

The chain joins TRBV6-1 to TRBJ1-5; 8 bases line up with TRBD1. The CDR3 has 18 amino acids. Germline V gives CDR1 MNHNS, CDR2 SASEGT. With V trimmed by 5 bases and J by 0 bases, 12 bases remained unmatched. CDR3 residues: CASSIRTGTHNSNQPQHF. The CDR3 nucleotides are TGTGCCAGCAGTATACGGACAGGGACACACAATAGCAATCAGCCCCAGCATTTT.

The V call is TRBV19, the J call TRBJ1-2; D remains unclear. V lost 6 bases and J 0 bases, leaving 11 bases between the germline ends. The CDR3 length is 14 residues. Germline V gene sequence: CDR1 LNHDA, CDR2 SQIVND (reference sequence). The CDR3 spells CASRLAAANYGYTF. The CDR3 nucleotides are TGTGCCAGTAGGCTCGCAGCCGCTAACTATGGCTACACCTTC.

This clonotype has a single count. The chain uses TRBV19 and TRBJ2-7; TRBD2 matches at 15 bases. With 5 bases clipped from V and 6 bases from J, the junction kept 5 bases outside the gene matches. Germline assignment: CDR1 LNHDA and CDR2 SQIVND (reference sequence). The CDR3 is 15 amino acids. The CDR3 sequence: CASSPGLAGGSEQYF. Here the CDR3 DNA reads TGTGCCAGTAGTCCCGGACTAGCGGGAGGGAGCGAGCAGTACTTC.